This T cell receptor (beta chain) was profiled in a study of OX40 agonist ivuxolimab in advanced cancers. Turning to the study itself: Three individuals attained partial responses, comprising one hepatocellular carcinoma case and two cutaneous melanoma cases. Findings and limits, study-wide: The antigens recognized by the expanded peripheral T cells, that is their antigen specificity, were not determined. CD4+ and CD8+ T cells in blood underwent clonal expansion by week 6 at 0.1 to 3.0 mg/kg.

This clone was counted a few times. Its specificity is unknown. The protocol was immunoSEQ multiplex PCR, while the TCRdb copy is restricted to in-frame clones and leaves out a portion. In the table there are around 62,000 clones, around 86% of which are singletons. V was pared by 5 bases and J by 4 bases, with 9 bases between. The CDR3 covers 12 residues. Per the germline V gene, CDR1 is MDHEN and CDR2 is SYDVKM. Autoimmune disease history or systemic immunosuppression meant exclusion. The sequence derives from an adult with an advanced solid tumor such as melanoma, head and neck, liver or kidney cancer. The source material was CD4+ or CD8+ T cells sorted from blood, sampled in a trial of the OX40 agonist ivuxolimab. The V and J genes are TRBV28 and TRBJ2-7; unclear D gene. The CDR3 reads CASSPPVYEQYF. As DNA, the CDR3 is TGTGCCAGCAGTCCCCCGGTTTACGAGCAGTACTTC.